This T cell receptor (beta chain) was identified during a study of blood T cell repertoires in COVID-19. Across the whole study: COVID-19 samples collected from the United States, Italy and Spain covered acute and convalescent phases. PBMCs, B-cell-depleted T cells, or T cells provided the cDNA or gDNA that made up the material.

Authors' processing steps: Amplification of reference gene primers was used by the study to estimate nucleated cell counts. Assay: immunoSEQ multiplex PCR; the TCRdb copy retains only in-frame clones and omits some. V and J calls plus clone size are reproduced from that table; the DNA served to infer D and trimming. This sample carries about 58,000 clones, about 89% of them seen once, and the ten largest clones take 14%. The germline V gene encodes CDR1 SQVTM and CDR2 ANQGSEA. CDR3 length equals 11 residues. V lost 7 bases and J 10 bases, leaving 13 bases between the germline ends. The clonotype comes from a woman aged 55 to 70 with active COVID-19. The sequenced material came from peripheral blood. The rearrangement uses TRBV29-1 and TRBJ1-4, with a tentative D call TRBD1 (6 bases). CDR3 residues: CSANREGKLFF. Written as DNA, the CDR3 is TGCAGCGCCAACAGGGAGGGAAAACTGTTTTTT. Supplemented by reference TRBV29-1 and TRBJ1-4, the full variable domain reads SAVISQKPSRDICQRGTSLTIQCQVDSQVTMMFWYRQQPGQSLTLIATANQGSEATYESGFVIDKFPISRPNLTFSTLTVSNMSPEDSSIYLCSANREGKLFFGSGTQLSVL.